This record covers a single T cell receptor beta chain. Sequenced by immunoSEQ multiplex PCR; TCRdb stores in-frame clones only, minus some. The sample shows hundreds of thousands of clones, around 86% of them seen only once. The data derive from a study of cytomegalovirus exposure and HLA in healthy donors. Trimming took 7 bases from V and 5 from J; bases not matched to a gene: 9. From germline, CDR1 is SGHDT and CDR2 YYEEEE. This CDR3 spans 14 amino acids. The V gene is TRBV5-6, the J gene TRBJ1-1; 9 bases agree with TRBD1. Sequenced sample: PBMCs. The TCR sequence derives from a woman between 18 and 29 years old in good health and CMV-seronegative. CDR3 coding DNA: TGTGCCAGCCGTTCCCAGGACAGGGGTACTGAAGCTTTCTTT. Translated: CASRSQDRGTEAFF.